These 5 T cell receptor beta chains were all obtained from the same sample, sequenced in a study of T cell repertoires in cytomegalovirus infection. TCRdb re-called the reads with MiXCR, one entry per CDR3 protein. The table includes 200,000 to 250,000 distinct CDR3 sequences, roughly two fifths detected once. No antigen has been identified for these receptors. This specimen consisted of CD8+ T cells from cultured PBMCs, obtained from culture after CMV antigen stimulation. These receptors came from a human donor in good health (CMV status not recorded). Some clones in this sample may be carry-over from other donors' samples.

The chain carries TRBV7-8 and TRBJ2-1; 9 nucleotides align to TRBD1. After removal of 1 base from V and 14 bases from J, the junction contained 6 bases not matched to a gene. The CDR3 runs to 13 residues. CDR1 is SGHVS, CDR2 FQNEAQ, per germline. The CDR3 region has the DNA TGTGCCAGCAGCTTAGACCGGGACAGGGAGGAGTTCTTC. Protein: CASSLDRDREEFF.

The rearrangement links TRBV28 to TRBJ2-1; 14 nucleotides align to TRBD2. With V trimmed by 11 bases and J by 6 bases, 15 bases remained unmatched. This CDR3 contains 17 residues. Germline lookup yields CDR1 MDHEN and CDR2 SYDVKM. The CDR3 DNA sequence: TGTGCCGCCCGGGGACTAGCGGGAGCCCCTTTCTTCAATGAGCAGTTCTTC. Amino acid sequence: CAARGLAGAPFFNEQFF.

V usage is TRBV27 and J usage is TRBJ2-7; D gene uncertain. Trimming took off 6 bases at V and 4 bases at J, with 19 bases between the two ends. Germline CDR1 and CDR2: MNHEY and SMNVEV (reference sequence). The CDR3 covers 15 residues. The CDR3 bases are TGTGCCAGCAGGGGCATGAAAGGGAAAATTTACGAGCAGTACTTC. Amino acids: CASRGMKGKIYEQYF.

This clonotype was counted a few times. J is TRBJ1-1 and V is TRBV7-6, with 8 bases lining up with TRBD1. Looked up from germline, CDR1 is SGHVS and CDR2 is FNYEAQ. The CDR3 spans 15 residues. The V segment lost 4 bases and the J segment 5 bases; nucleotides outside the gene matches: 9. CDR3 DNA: TGTGCCAGCAGCTCCCCCCAGGGGGCGAGTACTGAAGCTTTCTTT. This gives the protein CASSSPQGASTEAFF. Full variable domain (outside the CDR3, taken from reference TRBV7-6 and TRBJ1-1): GAGVSQSPRYKVTKRGQDVALRCDPISGHVSLYWYRQALGQGPEFLTYFNYEAQQDKSGLPNDRFSAERPEGSISTLTIQRTEQRDSAMYRCASSSPQGASTEAFFGQGTRLTVV.

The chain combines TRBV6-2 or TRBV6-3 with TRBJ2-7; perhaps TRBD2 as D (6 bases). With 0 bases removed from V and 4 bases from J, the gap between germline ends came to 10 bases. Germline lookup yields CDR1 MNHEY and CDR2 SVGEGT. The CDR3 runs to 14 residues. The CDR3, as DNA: TGTGCCAGCAGTTACTCGCCAGGGACTTACGAGCAGTACTTC. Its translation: CASSYSPGTYEQYF.